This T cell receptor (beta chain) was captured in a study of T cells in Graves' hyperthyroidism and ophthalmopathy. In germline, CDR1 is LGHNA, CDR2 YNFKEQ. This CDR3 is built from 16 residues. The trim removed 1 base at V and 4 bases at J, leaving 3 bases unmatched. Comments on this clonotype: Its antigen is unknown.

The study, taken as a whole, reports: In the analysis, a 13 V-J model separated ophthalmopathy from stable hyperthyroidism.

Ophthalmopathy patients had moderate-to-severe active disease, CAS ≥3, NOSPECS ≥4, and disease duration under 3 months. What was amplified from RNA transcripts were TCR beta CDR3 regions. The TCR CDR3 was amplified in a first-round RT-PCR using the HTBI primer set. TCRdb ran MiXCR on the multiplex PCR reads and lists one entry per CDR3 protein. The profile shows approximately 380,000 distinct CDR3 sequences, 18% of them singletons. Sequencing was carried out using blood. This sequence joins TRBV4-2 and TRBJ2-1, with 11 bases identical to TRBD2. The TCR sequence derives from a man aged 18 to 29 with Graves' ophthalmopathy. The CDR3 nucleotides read TGTGCCAGCAGCCAAGCAACTAGCGGGGGTTACAATGAGCAGTTCTTC. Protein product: CASSQATSGGYNEQFF.